The rows below give T cell receptor beta chains drawn from one sample of a study of blood T cell repertoires in COVID-19. Sequenced by immunoSEQ multiplex PCR; TCRdb stores in-frame clones only, minus some. The table shows fewer than 250,000 clones, with approximately 90% occurring only once. Sequencing was done on a sample of peripheral blood. All receptors derive from a man aged 55 to 70 with COVID-19, enrolled during active disease. The CDR3 runs from the conserved cysteine through the conserved F or W. A D gene is named only where the DNA matches it firmly. The size entry is marked missing in some rows and otherwise reads once, few, many or a size class.

d_gene: TRBD2; abundance: .; v_gene: TRBV6-2/TRBV6-3; j_gene: TRBJ2-2; CDR3aa: CASSTHYAGDPTGELFF; CDR3nt: TGTGCCAGCAGCACCCACTATGCGGGGGACCCCACCGGGGAGCTGTTTTTT
d_gene: .; abundance: .; v_gene: TRBV2; j_gene: TRBJ1-1; CDR3aa: CASSEQVLLNTEAFF; CDR3nt: TGTGCCAGCAGTGAACAGGTCTTGTTGAACACTGAAGCTTTCTTT
d_gene: .; abundance: .; v_gene: TRBV3-1/TRBV3-2; j_gene: TRBJ1-3; CDR3aa: CASSRLAGDSGNTIYF; CDR3nt: TGTGCCAGCAGCCGCCTTGCCGGGGATTCTGGAAACACCATATATTTT
d_gene: .; abundance: .; v_gene: TRBV4-3; j_gene: TRBJ2-2; CDR3aa: CASSQARVYWSGELFF; CDR3nt: TGCGCCAGCAGCCAAGCGCGGGTGTATTGGTCCGGGGAGCTGTTTTTT
d_gene: .; abundance: .; v_gene: TRBV4-3; j_gene: TRBJ1-1; CDR3aa: CASSQDKNTEAFF; CDR3nt: TGCGCCAGCAGCCAAGATAAGAACACTGAAGCTTTCTTT
d_gene: TRBD1; abundance: .; v_gene: TRBV9; j_gene: TRBJ2-7; CDR3aa: CASSVGTGASYEQYF; CDR3nt: TGTGCCAGCAGTGTTGGGACAGGGGCTTCCTACGAGCAGTACTTC
d_gene: .; abundance: .; v_gene: TRBV14; j_gene: TRBJ1-2; CDR3aa: CASSQAGGGGYGYTF; CDR3nt: TGTGCCAGCAGCCAAGCCGGTGGGGGCGGCTATGGCTACACCTTC
d_gene: TRBD1; abundance: .; v_gene: TRBV4-1; j_gene: TRBJ1-2; CDR3aa: CASSQPQGANGYTF; CDR3nt: TGCGCCAGCAGCCAACCTCAGGGGGCCAATGGCTACACCTTC
d_gene: .; abundance: .; v_gene: TRBV7-3; j_gene: TRBJ1-1; CDR3aa: CASSLGHSNTEAFF; CDR3nt: TGTGCCAGCAGCTTAGGACACTCGAACACTGAAGCTTTCTTT
d_gene: TRBD2; abundance: .; v_gene: TRBV28; j_gene: TRBJ2-2; CDR3aa: CASSRGLAGGNTGELFF; CDR3nt: TGTGCCAGCAGTAGGGGACTAGCGGGAGGGAACACCGGGGAGCTGTTTTTT
d_gene: .; abundance: .; v_gene: TRBV5-1; j_gene: TRBJ1-1; CDR3aa: CASREGGVTEAFF; CDR3nt: TGCGCCAGCAGGGAAGGGGGTGTCACTGAAGCTTTCTTT
d_gene: TRBD1; abundance: .; v_gene: TRBV30; j_gene: TRBJ1-6; CDR3aa: CAWSVPDRDSYNSPLHF; CDR3nt: TGTGCCTGGAGTGTCCCGGACAGGGACTCCTATAATTCACCCCTCCACTTT
d_gene: .; abundance: .; v_gene: TRBV9; j_gene: TRBJ1-5; CDR3aa: CASSEGVGQPQHF; CDR3nt: TGTGCCAGCAGCGAGGGGGTCGGTCAGCCCCAGCATTTT
d_gene: .; abundance: .; v_gene: TRBV7-3; j_gene: TRBJ1-3; CDR3aa: CASSRGFGNTIYF; CDR3nt: TGTGCCAGCAGCAGGGGATTTGGAAACACCATATATTTT
d_gene: .; abundance: once; v_gene: TRBV19; j_gene: TRBJ2-2; CDR3aa: CASSTFLGLTNTGELFF; CDR3nt: TGTGCCAGTAGTACGTTTCTGGGACTTACGAACACCGGGGAGCTGTTTTTT
d_gene: TRBD1; abundance: .; v_gene: TRBV6-6; j_gene: TRBJ1-1; CDR3aa: CASSLHSPQGTYTEAFF; CDR3nt: TGTGCCAGCAGTCTCCACTCACCACAGGGGACCTACACTGAAGCTTTCTTT
d_gene: TRBD1; abundance: .; v_gene: TRBV6-5; j_gene: TRBJ1-2; CDR3aa: CASLTGVQGGYTF; CDR3nt: TGTGCCAGCCTTACAGGGGTTCAGGGTGGCTACACCTTC
d_gene: TRBD2; abundance: .; v_gene: TRBV24-1; j_gene: TRBJ2-1; CDR3aa: CATSDLAGVDEQFF; CDR3nt: TGTGCCACCAGTGACTTAGCGGGAGTGGATGAGCAGTTCTTC
d_gene: .; abundance: once; v_gene: TRBV24-1; j_gene: TRBJ2-3; CDR3aa: CATSETRDNAQYF; CDR3nt: TGTGCCACCAGTGAAACCCGGGACAACGCGCAGTATTTT
d_gene: TRBD2; abundance: .; v_gene: TRBV3-1/TRBV3-2; j_gene: TRBJ2-1; CDR3aa: CASSQDSLAGVALEQFF; CDR3nt: TGTGCCAGCAGCCAAGATAGCCTAGCGGGAGTCGCATTGGAGCAGTTCTTC
d_gene: .; abundance: .; v_gene: TRBV28; j_gene: TRBJ1-1; CDR3aa: CASIRGGANTEAFF; CDR3nt: TGTGCCAGCATCCGCGGGGGGGCCAACACTGAAGCTTTCTTT
d_gene: .; abundance: once; v_gene: TRBV10-3; j_gene: TRBJ2-4; CDR3aa: CAISDNSGGRAKNIQYF; CDR3nt: TGTGCCATCAGTGACAATTCAGGGGGGAGGGCCAAAAACATTCAGTACTTC
d_gene: TRBD1; abundance: .; v_gene: TRBV30; j_gene: TRBJ1-4; CDR3aa: CAWSVRGQGGEKLFF; CDR3nt: TGTGCCTGGAGTGTACGAGGACAGGGCGGTGAAAAACTGTTTTTT
d_gene: TRBD1; abundance: .; v_gene: TRBV11-3; j_gene: TRBJ1-1; CDR3aa: CASSPRGGSTEAFF; CDR3nt: TGTGCCAGCAGCCCCCGAGGGGGCAGCACTGAAGCTTTCTTT
d_gene: .; abundance: .; v_gene: TRBV14; j_gene: TRBJ2-7; CDR3aa: CASSRAGGYEQYF; CDR3nt: TGTGCCAGCAGCCGAGCAGGGGGGTACGAGCAGTACTTC
d_gene: .; abundance: .; v_gene: TRBV28; j_gene: TRBJ2-6; CDR3aa: CASSPPGFGANVLTF; CDR3nt: TGTGCCAGCAGTCCCCCCGGGTTCGGGGCCAACGTCCTGACTTTC
d_gene: TRBD1; abundance: .; v_gene: TRBV19; j_gene: TRBJ1-2; CDR3aa: CASSMGRGQYGYTF; CDR3nt: TGTGCCAGTAGTATGGGCAGGGGGCAATATGGCTACACCTTC
d_gene: .; abundance: few; v_gene: TRBV7-3; j_gene: TRBJ2-2; CDR3aa: CASSFSGSNTGELFF; CDR3nt: TGTGCCAGCAGCTTCTCAGGGTCGAACACCGGGGAGCTGTTTTTT
d_gene: .; abundance: .; v_gene: TRBV10-2; j_gene: TRBJ1-1; CDR3aa: CASSRQENTEAFF; CDR3nt: TGCGCCAGCAGCAGACAGGAGAACACTGAAGCTTTCTTT
d_gene: .; abundance: .; v_gene: TRBV19; j_gene: TRBJ1-5; CDR3aa: CASSMVTGRNQPQHF; CDR3nt: TGTGCCAGTAGTATGGTCACAGGCCGCAATCAGCCCCAGCATTTT
d_gene: .; abundance: .; v_gene: TRBV4-1; j_gene: TRBJ1-2; CDR3aa: CASSQARTRANYGYTF; CDR3nt: TGCGCCAGCAGCCAAGCCCGGACAAGGGCTAACTATGGCTACACCTTC
d_gene: TRBD1; abundance: .; v_gene: TRBV30; j_gene: TRBJ1-1; CDR3aa: CAWRQGGNTEAFF; CDR3nt: TGTGCCTGGAGACAGGGGGGGAACACTGAAGCTTTCTTT
d_gene: TRBD1; abundance: .; v_gene: TRBV28; j_gene: TRBJ1-1; CDR3aa: CASSYPGTGLTEAFF; CDR3nt: TGTGCCAGCAGTTACCCCGGGACAGGGCTCACTGAAGCTTTCTTT
d_gene: TRBD1; abundance: .; v_gene: TRBV9; j_gene: TRBJ1-2; CDR3aa: CASSVEDRANYGYTF; CDR3nt: TGTGCCAGCAGCGTAGAGGACAGGGCAAACTATGGCTACACCTTC
d_gene: TRBD1; abundance: .; v_gene: TRBV18; j_gene: TRBJ1-4; CDR3aa: CASSPRGQGNEKLFF; CDR3nt: TGTGCCAGCTCACCCCGCGGACAGGGTAATGAAAAACTGTTTTTT
d_gene: TRBD1; abundance: few; v_gene: TRBV5-1; j_gene: TRBJ1-4; CDR3aa: CASSGTGGDEKLFF; CDR3nt: TGCGCCAGCAGCGGGACAGGGGGTGACGAAAAACTGTTTTTT
d_gene: .; abundance: .; v_gene: TRBV19; j_gene: TRBJ2-3; CDR3aa: CASRLEGAGDTQYF; CDR3nt: TGTGCCAGTAGACTCGAGGGGGCGGGGGATACGCAGTATTTT
d_gene: TRBD1; abundance: few; v_gene: TRBV5-1; j_gene: TRBJ1-5; CDR3aa: CASSAQGFGQPQHF; CDR3nt: TGCGCCAGCAGTGCACAGGGGTTTGGGCAGCCCCAGCATTTT
d_gene: TRBD2; abundance: .; v_gene: TRBV19; j_gene: TRBJ2-5; CDR3aa: CASSKGLAGGQETQYF; CDR3nt: TGTGCCAGTAGTAAGGGACTAGCGGGGGGGCAAGAGACCCAGTACTTC
d_gene: TRBD1; abundance: .; v_gene: TRBV2; j_gene: TRBJ1-2; CDR3aa: CASSEDAGQAGGYTF; CDR3nt: TGTGCCAGCAGTGAAGATGCAGGACAGGCTGGGGGCTACACCTTC